This TCR beta chain is drawn from a study of beta chain features in type 1 diabetes. Overall study results and limits: Shortening that was moderate but significant affected the TCRB CDR3s of Type 1 diabetes patients in all four CD4+ subsets.

J lost 3 bases, V lost 5 bases, and 7 bases had no gene match. The CDR3 extends over 15 amino acids. CDR1 and CDR2 (germline): MDHEN, SYDVKM. Every donor had blood drawn once into heparin, around 120 mL on average. This clone was counted only a few times. Its matching antigen is unknown. The sequenced template was cDNA made from the entire isolated RNA. TCRdb's table, derived via immunoSEQ multiplex PCR, lists solely in-frame clones and lacks some. The data show hundreds of thousands of clones, with 17% seen just once and 0.02% to 0.025% held by the top ten. Source material: naive CD4+ T cells from blood. The chain carries TRBV28 and TRBJ2-7, with TRBD2 matching 10 bases. This sequence originates from a woman aged 18-29 years in good health. CDR3: CASSRRLAGRYEQYF. CDR3 coding DNA: TGTGCCAGCAGTAGAAGACTAGCGGGTCGCTACGAGCAGTACTTC. Using reference TRBV28 and TRBJ2-7 for the parts outside the CDR3, the full variable domain is DVKVTQSSRYLVKRTGEKVFLECVQDMDHENMFWYRQDPGLGLRLIYFSYDVKMKEKGDIPEGYSVSREKKERFSLILESASTNQTSMYLCASSRRLAGRYEQYFGPGTRLTVT.